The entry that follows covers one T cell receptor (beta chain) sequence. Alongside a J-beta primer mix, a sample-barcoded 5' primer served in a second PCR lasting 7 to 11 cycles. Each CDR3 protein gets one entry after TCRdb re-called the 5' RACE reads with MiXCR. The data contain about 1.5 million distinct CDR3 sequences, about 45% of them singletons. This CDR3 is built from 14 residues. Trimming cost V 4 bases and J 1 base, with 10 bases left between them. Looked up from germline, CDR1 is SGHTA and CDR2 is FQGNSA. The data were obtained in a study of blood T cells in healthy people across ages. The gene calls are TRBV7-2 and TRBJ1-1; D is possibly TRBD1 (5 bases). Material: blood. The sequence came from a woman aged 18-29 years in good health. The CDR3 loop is CASSWNGQNTEAFF. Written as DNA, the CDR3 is TGTGCCAGCAGCTGGAATGGACAGAACACTGAAGCTTTCTTT. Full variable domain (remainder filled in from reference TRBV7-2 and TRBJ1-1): GAGVSQSPSNKVTEKGKDVELRCDPISGHTALYWYRQSLGQGLEFLIYFQGNSAPDKSGLPSDRFSAERTGGSVSTLTIQRTQQEDSAVYLCASSWNGQNTEAFFGQGTRLTVV.